This T cell receptor beta chain derives from a study of T cells after yellow fever vaccination. The junction had 8 bases not matched to a gene; V was cut back by 4 bases and J by 8 bases. CDR1 is SGHRS and CDR2 is YFSETQ in the germline V gene. The CDR3 covers 14 residues. TCRdb reanalysed the 5' RACE reads using MiXCR and keeps one entry per CDR3 protein. Of around 530,000 distinct CDR3 sequences in the sample, roughly a sixth were seen once. The chain uses TRBV5-1 and TRBJ1-4, with 7 bases aligning to TRBD1. This receptor was taken from a young man who received the YFV17D yellow fever vaccine. This specimen consisted of PBMCs, obtained about 5 days after the first yellow fever vaccination. The chain's CDR3 is CASSPRQGEEKLFF. The CDR3 region has the DNA TGCGCCAGCAGCCCAAGACAGGGAGAAGAAAAACTGTTTTTT.